Detailed here is one T cell receptor beta chain. Building the TCR beta libraries relied on iRepertoire HTBI primers, and CDR3 regions underwent Arm-PCR. TCRdb used MiXCR to reprocess the multiplex PCR reads, holding one entry per CDR3 protein. This table has 550,000 or so distinct CDR3 sequences, more than 10% appearing once. The data derive from a study of regulatory T cells in long-lasting Graves disease. Time point of the sample: newly diagnosed GD, antithyroid drugs for less than 3 months. Generation of the TCR library employed RNA extracted from PBMCs. V was pared by 0 bases and J by 10 bases, with 10 bases between. CDR1 is SGDLS and CDR2 is YYNGEE in the germline V gene. The CDR3 extends over 12 amino acids. These same records also appear under a second study, on T cells in Graves' hyperthyroidism and ophthalmopathy.

The sample consisted of peripheral blood mononuclear cells (PBMCs), taken at new diagnosis, from a patient treated with antithyroid drugs. This sequence originates from a woman aged 25 to 39 with Graves disease. The V call is TRBV9, the J call TRBJ1-2; D is undetermined. The CDR3: CASSVEAGPYTF. In DNA, the CDR3 is TGTGCCAGCAGCGTAGAAGCAGGCCCCTACACCTTC.